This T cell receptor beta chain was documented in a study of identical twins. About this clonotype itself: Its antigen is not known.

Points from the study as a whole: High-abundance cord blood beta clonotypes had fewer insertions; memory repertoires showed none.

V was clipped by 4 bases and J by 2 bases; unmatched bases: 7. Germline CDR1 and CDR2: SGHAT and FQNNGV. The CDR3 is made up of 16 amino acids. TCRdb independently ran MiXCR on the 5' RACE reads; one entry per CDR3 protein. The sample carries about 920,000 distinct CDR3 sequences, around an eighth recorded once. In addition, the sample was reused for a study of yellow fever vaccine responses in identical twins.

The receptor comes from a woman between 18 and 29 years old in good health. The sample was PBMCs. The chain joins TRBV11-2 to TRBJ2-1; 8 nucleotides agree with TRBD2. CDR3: CASSSQAGATYNEQFF. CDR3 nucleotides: TGTGCCAGCAGCTCACAAGCGGGAGCAACCTACAATGAGCAGTTCTTC.